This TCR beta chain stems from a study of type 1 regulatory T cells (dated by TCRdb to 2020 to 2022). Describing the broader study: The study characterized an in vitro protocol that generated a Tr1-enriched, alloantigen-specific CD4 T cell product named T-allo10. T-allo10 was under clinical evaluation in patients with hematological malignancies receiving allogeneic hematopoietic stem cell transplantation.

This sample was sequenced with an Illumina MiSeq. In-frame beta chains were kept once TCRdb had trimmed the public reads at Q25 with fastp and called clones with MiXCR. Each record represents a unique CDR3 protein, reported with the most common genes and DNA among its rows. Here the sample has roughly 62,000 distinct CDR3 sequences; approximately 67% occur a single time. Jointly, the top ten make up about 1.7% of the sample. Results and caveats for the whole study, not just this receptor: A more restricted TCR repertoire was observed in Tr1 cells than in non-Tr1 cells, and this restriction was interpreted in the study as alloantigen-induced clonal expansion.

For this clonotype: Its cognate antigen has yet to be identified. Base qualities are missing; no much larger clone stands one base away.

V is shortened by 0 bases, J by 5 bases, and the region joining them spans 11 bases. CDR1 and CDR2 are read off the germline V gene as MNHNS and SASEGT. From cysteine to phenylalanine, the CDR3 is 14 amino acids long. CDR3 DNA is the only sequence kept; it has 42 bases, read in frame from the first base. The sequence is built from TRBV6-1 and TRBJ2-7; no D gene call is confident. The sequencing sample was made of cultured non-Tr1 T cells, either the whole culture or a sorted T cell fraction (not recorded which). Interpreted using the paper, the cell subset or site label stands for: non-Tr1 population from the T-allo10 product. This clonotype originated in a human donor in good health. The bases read TGTGCCAGCAGTGAAGCGCTTCCTCCCCACGAGCAGTACTTC. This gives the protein CASSEALPPHEQYF.